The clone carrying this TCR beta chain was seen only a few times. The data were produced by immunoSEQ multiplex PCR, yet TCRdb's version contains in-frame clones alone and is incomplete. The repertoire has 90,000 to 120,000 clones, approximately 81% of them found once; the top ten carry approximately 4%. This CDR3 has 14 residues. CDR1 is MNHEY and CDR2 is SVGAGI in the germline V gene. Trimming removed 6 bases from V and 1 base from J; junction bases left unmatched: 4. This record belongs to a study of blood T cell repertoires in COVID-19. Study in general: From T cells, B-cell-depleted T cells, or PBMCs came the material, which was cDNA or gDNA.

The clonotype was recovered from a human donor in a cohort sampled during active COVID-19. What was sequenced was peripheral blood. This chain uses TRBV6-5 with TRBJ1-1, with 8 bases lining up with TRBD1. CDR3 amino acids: CASRAGTGNTEAFF. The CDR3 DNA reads TGTGCCAGCAGAGCCGGGACAGGGAACACTGAAGCTTTCTTT.